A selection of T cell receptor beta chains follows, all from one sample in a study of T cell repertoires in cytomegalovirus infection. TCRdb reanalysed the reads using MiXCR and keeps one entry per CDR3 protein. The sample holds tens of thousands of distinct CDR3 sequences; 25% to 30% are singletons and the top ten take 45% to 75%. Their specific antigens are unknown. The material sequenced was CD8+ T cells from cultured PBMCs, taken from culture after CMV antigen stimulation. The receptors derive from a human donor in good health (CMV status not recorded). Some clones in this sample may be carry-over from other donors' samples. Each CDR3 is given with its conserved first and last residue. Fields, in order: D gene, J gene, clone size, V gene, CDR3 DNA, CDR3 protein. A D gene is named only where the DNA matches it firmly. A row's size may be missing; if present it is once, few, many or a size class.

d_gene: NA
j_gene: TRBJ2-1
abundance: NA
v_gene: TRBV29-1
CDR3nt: TGCAGCGTTGAAAGGGACAATGAGCAGTTCTTC
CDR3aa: CSVERDNEQFF

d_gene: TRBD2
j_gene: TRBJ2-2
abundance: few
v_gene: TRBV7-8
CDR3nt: TGTGCCAGCAGCTCCCTAGCGGGGCTTACCGGGGAGCTGTTTTTT
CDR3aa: CASSSLAGLTGELFF

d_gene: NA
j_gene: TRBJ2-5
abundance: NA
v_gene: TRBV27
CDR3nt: TGTGCCAGCAGTTTACCAGGAGAAGAGACCCAGTACTTC
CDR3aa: CASSLPGEETQYF

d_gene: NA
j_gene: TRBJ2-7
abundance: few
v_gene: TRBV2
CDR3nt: TGTGCCAGCAGGGGCACAGACTCCTACGAGCAGTACTTC
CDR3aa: CASRGTDSYEQYF

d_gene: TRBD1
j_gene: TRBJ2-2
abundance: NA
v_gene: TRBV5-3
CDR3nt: TGTGCCAGCAGCGACCGGGACAGGGACACCGGGGAGCTGTTTTTT
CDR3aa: CASSDRDRDTGELFF

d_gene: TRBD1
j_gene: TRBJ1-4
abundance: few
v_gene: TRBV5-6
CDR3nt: TGTGCCAGCAGCTGGGGGACAGGGGGCGCGGAAAAACTGTTTTTT
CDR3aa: CASSWGTGGAEKLFF

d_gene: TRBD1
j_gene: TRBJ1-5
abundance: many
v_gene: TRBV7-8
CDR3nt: TGTGCCAGCAGCCCAACGACAGGGAATCAGCCCCAGCATTTT
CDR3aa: CASSPTTGNQPQHF

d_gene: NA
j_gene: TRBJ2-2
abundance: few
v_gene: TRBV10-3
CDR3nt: TGTGCCATCAGTGAGGGGTCATTGGAGCTGTTTTTT
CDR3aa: CAISEGSLELFF

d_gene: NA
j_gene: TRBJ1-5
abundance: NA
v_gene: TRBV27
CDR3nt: TGTGCCAGCAGTTTAGTGTTCGGGGGGCAGCCCCAGCATTTT
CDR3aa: CASSLVFGGQPQHF

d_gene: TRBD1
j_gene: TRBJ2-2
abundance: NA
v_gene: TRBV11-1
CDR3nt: TGTGCCAGCAGCTCAGACAGGGGGCTAGGGGAGCTGTTTTTT
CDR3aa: CASSSDRGLGELFF

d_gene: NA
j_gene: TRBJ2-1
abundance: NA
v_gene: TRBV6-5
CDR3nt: TGTGCCAGCAGCCCTACAGAATTACAGGGTTACAATGAGCAGTTCTTC
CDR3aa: CASSPTELQGYNEQFF

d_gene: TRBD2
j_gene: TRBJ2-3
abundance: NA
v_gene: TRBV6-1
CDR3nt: TGTGCCAGCAGTGAATGGCTAGCGGGGGAGGATACGCAGTATTTT
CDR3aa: CASSEWLAGEDTQYF

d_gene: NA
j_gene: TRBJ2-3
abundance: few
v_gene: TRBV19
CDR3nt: TGTGCCAGTAGTATAGCCTCCCCGACGCGCGCAGATACGCAGTATTTT
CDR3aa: CASSIASPTRADTQYF

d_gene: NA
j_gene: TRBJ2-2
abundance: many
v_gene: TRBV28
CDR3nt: TGTGCCAGCAGGGCGGGTCAGAACACCGGGGAGCTGTTTTTT
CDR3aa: CASRAGQNTGELFF

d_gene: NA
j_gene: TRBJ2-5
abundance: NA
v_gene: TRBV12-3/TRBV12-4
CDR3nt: TGTGCCAGCAGTTCGGACTTACAAGAGACCCAGTACTTC
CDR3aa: CASSSDLQETQYF

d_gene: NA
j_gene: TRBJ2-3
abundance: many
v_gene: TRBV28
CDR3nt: TGTGCCAGCACCCACAACCTCCAGACAGATACGCAGTATTTT
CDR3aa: CASTHNLQTDTQYF

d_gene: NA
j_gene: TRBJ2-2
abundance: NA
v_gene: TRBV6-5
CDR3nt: TGTGCCAGCAGTTACTCCTGGGCGGACATGACCGGGGAGCTGTTTTTT
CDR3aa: CASSYSWADMTGELFF

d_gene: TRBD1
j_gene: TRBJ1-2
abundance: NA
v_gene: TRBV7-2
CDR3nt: TGTGCCAGCAGGGGGGACAGTATTAACTATGGCTACACCTTC
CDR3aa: CASRGDSINYGYTF

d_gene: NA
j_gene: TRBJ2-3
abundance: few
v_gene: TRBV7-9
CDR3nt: TGTGCCAGCAGTAAACTGGAGGATACGCAGTATTTT
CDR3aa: CASSKLEDTQYF

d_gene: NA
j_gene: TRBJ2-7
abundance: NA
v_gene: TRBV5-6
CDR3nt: TGTGCCAGCAGCTGGGGGACCTCCTACGAGCAGTACTTC
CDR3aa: CASSWGTSYEQYF

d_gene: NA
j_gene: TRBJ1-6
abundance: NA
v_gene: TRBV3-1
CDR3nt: TGTGCCAGCAGCCAAGAAATCGGGCAGGGCTCTAATTCACCCCTCCACTTT
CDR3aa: CASSQEIGQGSNSPLHF

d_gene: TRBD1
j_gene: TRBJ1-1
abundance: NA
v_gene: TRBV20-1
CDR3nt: TGCAGTGGATTAGGGACAGGGGCCGCTGAAGCTTTCTTT
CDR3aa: CSGLGTGAAEAFF

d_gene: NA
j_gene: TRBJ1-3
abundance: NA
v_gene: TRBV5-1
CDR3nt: TGCGCCAGCAGCTTGGGAGGTCGTGCCATAGGTGGAAACACCATATATTTT
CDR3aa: CASSLGGRAIGGNTIYF

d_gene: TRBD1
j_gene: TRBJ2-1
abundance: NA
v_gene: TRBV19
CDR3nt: TGTGCCAGTAGAGGGGGACAGGGTGCAAATGAGCAGTTCTTC
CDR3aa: CASRGGQGANEQFF

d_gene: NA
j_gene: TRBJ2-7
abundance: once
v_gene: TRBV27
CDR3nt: TGTGCCAGCAGTATCGGAGCAGGACCTTTTTACGAGCAGTACTTC
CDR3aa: CASSIGAGPFYEQYF

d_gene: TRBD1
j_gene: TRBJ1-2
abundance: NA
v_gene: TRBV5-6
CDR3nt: TGTGCCAGCAGCTATGGGACAGGGGGCTATGGCTACACCTTC
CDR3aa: CASSYGTGGYGYTF

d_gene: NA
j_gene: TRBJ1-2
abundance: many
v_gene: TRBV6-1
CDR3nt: TGTGCCAGCAGTTTACCGGACGGTGTCTACACCTTC
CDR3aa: CASSLPDGVYTF

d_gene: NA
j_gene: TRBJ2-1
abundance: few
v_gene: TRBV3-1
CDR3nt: TGTGCCAGCAGCCACACAGGGTTCCCGAACAATGAGCAGTTCTTC
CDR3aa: CASSHTGFPNNEQFF

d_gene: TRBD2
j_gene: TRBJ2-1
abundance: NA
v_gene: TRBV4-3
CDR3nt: TGCGCCAGCAGCCCTCGGACTAGCGGGACTGAGCAGTTCTTC
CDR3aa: CASSPRTSGTEQFF

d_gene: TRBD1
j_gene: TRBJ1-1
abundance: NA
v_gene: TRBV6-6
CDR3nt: TGTGCCAGCAGTTTGCACCGGGACAGGGGATACACTGAAGCTTTCTTT
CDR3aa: CASSLHRDRGYTEAFF

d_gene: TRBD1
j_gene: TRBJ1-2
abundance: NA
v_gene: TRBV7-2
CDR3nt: TGTGCCAGCAGCTTACCGGGACAGGAAAACTATGGCTACACCTTC
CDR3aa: CASSLPGQENYGYTF

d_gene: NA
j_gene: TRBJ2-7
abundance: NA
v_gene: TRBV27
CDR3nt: TGTGCCAGCAGTCTCCTCGGGTCCCGCTACGAGCAGTACTTC
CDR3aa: CASSLLGSRYEQYF

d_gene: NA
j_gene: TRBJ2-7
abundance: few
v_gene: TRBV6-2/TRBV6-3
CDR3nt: TGTGCCAGCAGATACAGCGCTACCTACGAGCAGTACTTC
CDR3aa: CASRYSATYEQYF

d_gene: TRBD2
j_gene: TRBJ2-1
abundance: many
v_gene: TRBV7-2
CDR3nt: TGTGCCAGCAGCTTAAATAGCGGGATCTTTGAGCAGTTCTTC
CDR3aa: CASSLNSGIFEQFF

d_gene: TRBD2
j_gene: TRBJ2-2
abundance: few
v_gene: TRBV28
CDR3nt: TGTGCCATCCCCCGGGGCAAGCGGGGGCCAAACACCGGGGAGCTGTTTTTT
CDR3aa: CAIPRGKRGPNTGELFF

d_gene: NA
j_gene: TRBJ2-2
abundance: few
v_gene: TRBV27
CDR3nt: TGTGCCAGCAAGCCGAACACCGGGGAGCTGTTTTTT
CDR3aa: CASKPNTGELFF

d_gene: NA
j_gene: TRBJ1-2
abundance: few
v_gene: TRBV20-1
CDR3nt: TGCAGTGCTAGGTCACAAGAAACGGATGGCTACACCTTC
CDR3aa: CSARSQETDGYTF

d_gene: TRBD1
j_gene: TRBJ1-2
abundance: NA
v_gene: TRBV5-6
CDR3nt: TGTGCCAGCCGCGGGGCAGGGGGCAGTTCGAGCTATGGCTACACCTTC
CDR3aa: CASRGAGGSSSYGYTF

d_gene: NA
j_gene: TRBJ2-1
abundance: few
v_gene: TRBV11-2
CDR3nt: TGTGCCAGCAGCTTAGTCGAAGGTCAAACTCCATACAATGAGCAGTTCTTC
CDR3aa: CASSLVEGQTPYNEQFF

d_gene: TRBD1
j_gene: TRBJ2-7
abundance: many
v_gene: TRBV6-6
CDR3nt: TGTGCCAGCAGGGACAGGGAAACCTACGAGCAGTACTTC
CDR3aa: CASRDRETYEQYF

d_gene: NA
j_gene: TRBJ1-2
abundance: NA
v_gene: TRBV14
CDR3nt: TGTGCCAGCAGCCAGTCAGGGAGATACGGTTATGGCTACACCTTC
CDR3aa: CASSQSGRYGYGYTF

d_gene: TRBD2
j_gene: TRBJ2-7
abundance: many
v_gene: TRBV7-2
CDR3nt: TGTGCCAGCAGCTATACTAGCGGGGGGTGGGAGCAGTACTTC
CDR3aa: CASSYTSGGWEQYF

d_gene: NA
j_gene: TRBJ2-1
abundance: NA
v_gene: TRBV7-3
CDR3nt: TGTGCCAGCAGCTTAGGGGTGGGGGTTAAGTACAATGAGCAGTTCTTC
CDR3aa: CASSLGVGVKYNEQFF

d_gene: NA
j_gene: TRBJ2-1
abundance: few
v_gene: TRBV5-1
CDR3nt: TGCGCCAGCAGCTCAGGGGAAGAGCAGTTCTTC
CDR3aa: CASSSGEEQFF

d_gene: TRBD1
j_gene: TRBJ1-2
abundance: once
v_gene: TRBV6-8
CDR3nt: TGTGCCAGCAGTTACCACCCTGGGACAGGGTCCTATGGCTACACCTTC
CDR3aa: CASSYHPGTGSYGYTF

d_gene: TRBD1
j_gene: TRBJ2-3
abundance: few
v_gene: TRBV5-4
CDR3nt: TGTGCCAGCAGCTTCGGACAGGGAAGAACAGATACGCAGTATTTT
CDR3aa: CASSFGQGRTDTQYF

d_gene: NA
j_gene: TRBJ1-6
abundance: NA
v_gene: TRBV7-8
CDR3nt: TGTGCCAGCAGCTTAAACCATAACAGTCACCGTTCACCCCTCCACTTT
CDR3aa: CASSLNHNSHRSPLHF

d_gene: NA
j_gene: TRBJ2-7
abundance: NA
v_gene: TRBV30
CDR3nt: TGTGCCTGGAGTGGGATGCACGAGCAGTACTTC
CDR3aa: CAWSGMHEQYF

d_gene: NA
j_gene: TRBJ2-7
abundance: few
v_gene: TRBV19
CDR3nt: TGTGCCAGTAGTGGGGCAGTCTCCTACGAGCAGTACTTC
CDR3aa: CASSGAVSYEQYF

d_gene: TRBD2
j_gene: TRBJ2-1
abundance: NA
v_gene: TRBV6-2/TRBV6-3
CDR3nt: TGTGCCAGCACCGACCGGGACTACAGGGAGCAGTTCTTC
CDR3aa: CASTDRDYREQFF

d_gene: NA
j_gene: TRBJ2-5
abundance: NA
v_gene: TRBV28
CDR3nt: TGTGCCAGCAGTTTCACAACTACCGATTACAGGGTAGGCGGCCAAGAGACCCAGTACTTC
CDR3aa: CASSFTTTDYRVGGQETQYF

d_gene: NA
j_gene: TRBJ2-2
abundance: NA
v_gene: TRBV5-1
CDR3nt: TGCGCCAGCAGCTTCAATTCCGGGGAGCTGTTTTTT
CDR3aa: CASSFNSGELFF

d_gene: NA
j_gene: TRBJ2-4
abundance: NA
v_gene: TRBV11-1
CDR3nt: TGTGCCAGCACCGACGTAGGGGGTAGGGGCATTCAGTACTTC
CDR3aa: CASTDVGGRGIQYF

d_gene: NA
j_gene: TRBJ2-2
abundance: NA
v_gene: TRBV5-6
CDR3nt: TGTGCCAGCAGCCGGGAGGGGGCTGGGGCCGGGGAGCTGTTTTTT
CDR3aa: CASSREGAGAGELFF

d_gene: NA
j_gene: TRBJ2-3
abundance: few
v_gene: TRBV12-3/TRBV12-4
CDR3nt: TGTGCCAGCAGTTTAGCGGGGACTTCAGATACGCAGTATTTT
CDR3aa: CASSLAGTSDTQYF

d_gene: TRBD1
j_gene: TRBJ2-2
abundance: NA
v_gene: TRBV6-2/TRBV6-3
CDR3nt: TGTGCCAGCAGTTCCAGACAGGGGGCGGACACCGGGGAGCTGTTTTTT
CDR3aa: CASSSRQGADTGELFF

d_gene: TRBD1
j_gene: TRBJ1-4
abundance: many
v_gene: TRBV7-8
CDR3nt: TGTGCCAGCAGCTTACGACAGGGTGCTAATGAAAAACTGTTTTTT
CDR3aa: CASSLRQGANEKLFF